This is a list of T cell receptor beta chains from one sample in a study of blood T cell repertoires in COVID-19. Here immunoSEQ multiplex PCR was the method, and the copy in TCRdb shows in-frame clones only, minus some. The sample lists some 300,000 clones; less than 90% were seen once. Sequenced material: peripheral blood. These receptors all come from a woman in her 70s with COVID-19, enrolled during active disease. Both conserved end residues are part of each CDR3.

V gene	J gene	CDR3 protein
TRBV6-1	TRBJ1-2	CASSEVDSYGYTF
TRBV24-1	TRBJ2-1	CATRGRVGDEQFF
TRBV12-5	TRBJ2-1	CASGLTSGGVHNEQFF
TRBV9	TRBJ1-1	CASSVLSGGTEAFF
TRBV6-2/TRBV6-3	TRBJ1-2	CASSQWVREDYGYTF
TRBV5-1	TRBJ2-2	CASSLSSVASGELFF
TRBV3-1/TRBV3-2	TRBJ1-2	CASSQDTGNYGYTF
TRBV5-6	TRBJ2-7	CASSSPTWTSGGSAYEQYF
TRBV12-3/TRBV12-4	TRBJ1-2	CASSLGTVYGYTF
TRBV6-5	TRBJ2-2	CASSLYGELFF
TRBV28	TRBJ2-3	CASSSPGLITDTQYF
TRBV21-1	TRBJ1-1	CASSKVSVMNTEAFF
TRBV24-1	TRBJ1-5	CATSDLIPDKRPQHF
TRBV10-3	TRBJ1-1	CATAVANTEAFF
TRBV6-5	TRBJ1-1	CASRDISGGNTEAFF
TRBV2	TRBJ1-1	CASRDTYLNTEAFF
TRBV20-1	TRBJ2-5	CSAGQETQYF
TRBV7-8	TRBJ2-1	CASSSGTSGEQFF
TRBV30	TRBJ1-4	CAWSVQIEKLFF
TRBV2	TRBJ1-1	CASSEVTGAQTEAFF
TRBV6-1	TRBJ2-3	CASSEMGGGADTQYF
TRBV21-1	TRBJ1-5	CAIKPGQGANQPQHF
TRBV5-6	TRBJ1-6	CASSLKFRPGTGDSPLHF
TRBV12-3/TRBV12-4	TRBJ1-5	CASSLNSQQPQHF
TRBV28	TRBJ1-4	CASSIRTGVTFRKLFF
TRBV25-1	TRBJ1-6	CASSGPRGFTSPLHF
TRBV19	TRBJ1-5	CASTTGYQPQHF
TRBV11-2	TRBJ2-5	CASSLGDLAGGKETQYF
TRBV4-3	TRBJ1-3	CASSQDLQGPGNTIYF
TRBV6-1	TRBJ2-7	CASSEGGGFEQYF
TRBV10-3	TRBJ2-3	CAISEQTGGTDTQYF
TRBV13	TRBJ2-5	CASGTSGGAVGQETQYF
TRBV27	TRBJ1-1	CASSSSENTEAFF
TRBV4-1	TRBJ2-5	CASSQGTVVETQYF
TRBV5-4	TRBJ2-1	CASRFSGGGHNEQFF
TRBV6-1	TRBJ1-2	CASSEQNYGYTF
TRBV6-6	TRBJ1-2	CASSSGDGYTF
TRBV29-1	TRBJ2-5	CSVALGRGETQYF
TRBV2	TRBJ1-2	CASSDWAANYGYTF
TRBV5-1	TRBJ2-3	CASSRGGAGQDTQYF
TRBV2	TRBJ2-3	CASSDWSASTDTQYF
TRBV2	TRBJ1-2	CASSEVQGDWRGYTF
TRBV7-2	TRBJ1-2	CASSLGQGIYNGYTF